This T cell receptor (beta chain) derives from a study of T cell responses to AZD1222 COVID-19 vaccine. Findings of the study overall: The study found Spike-specific TCR breadth and depth rose after two AZD1222 doses.

Comment on this clone: The antigen is unknown.

Germline loops: CDR1 LGHNA, CDR2 YSLEER. V gave up 0 bases and J gave up 15 bases, with 15 bases separating them. The CDR3 covers 13 residues. Sequencing used immunoSEQ multiplex PCR; TCRdb keeps in-frame clones, though not all of them. The sample contains 95,000 to 150,000 clones, approximately 90% of which appear only once. Specimen: peripheral blood, collected 28 days after the second AZD1222 dose. The chain is built from TRBV4-3 and TRBJ2-1, with D uncertain. This clonotype was sampled from an adult who received the AZD1222 COVID-19 vaccine. CDR3 sequence reads: CASSQDPQLGPFF. The CDR3 bases are TGCGCCAGCAGCCAAGATCCTCAGCTTGGACCGTTCTTC.